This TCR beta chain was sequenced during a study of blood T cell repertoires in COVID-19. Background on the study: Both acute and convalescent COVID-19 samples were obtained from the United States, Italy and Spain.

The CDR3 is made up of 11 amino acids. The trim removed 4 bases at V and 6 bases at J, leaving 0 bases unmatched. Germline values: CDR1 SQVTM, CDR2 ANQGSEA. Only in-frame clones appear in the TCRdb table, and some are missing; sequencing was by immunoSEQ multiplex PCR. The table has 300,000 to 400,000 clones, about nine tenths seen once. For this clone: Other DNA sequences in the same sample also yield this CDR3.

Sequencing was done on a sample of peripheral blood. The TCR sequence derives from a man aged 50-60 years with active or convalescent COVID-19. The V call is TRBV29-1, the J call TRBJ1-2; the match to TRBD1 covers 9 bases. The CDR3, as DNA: TGCAGCGTTGGGACAGGGGATGGCTACACCTTC. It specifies CSVGTGDGYTF. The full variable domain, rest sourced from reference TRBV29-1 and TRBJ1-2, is SAVISQKPSRDICQRGTSLTIQCQVDSQVTMMFWYRQQPGQSLTLIATANQGSEATYESGFVIDKFPISRPNLTFSTLTVSNMSPEDSSIYLCSVGTGDGYTFGSGTRLTVV.